These 3 T cell receptor beta chains were sequenced from one sample in a study of blood T cells in healthy people across ages. For the second PCR, which ran for roughly 6 to 12 cycles, a sample-barcoded 5' primer and a J-beta primer mix were used. TCRdb independently ran MiXCR on the 5' RACE reads; one entry per CDR3 protein. The sample has hundreds of thousands of distinct CDR3 sequences, more than 40% seen once. Sequenced material: blood. These receptors all stem from a woman aged 55-69 years in good health.

In its sample, this clonotype was seen once. The rearrangement uses TRBV7-8 and TRBJ2-1, with unresolved D. The DNA end is a closer match to TRBJ2-7, so the J assignment may be wrong. Germline V lookup: CDR1 SGHVS, CDR2 FQNEAQ. This CDR3 comprises 14 residues. The CDR3 DNA sequence: TGTGCCAGCAGCTTTCTAGTATCCTACAATGAGCAGTACTTC. Encoded protein: CASSFLVSYNEQYF.

V usage is TRBV15 and J usage is TRBJ2-5, with D perhaps given as TRBD1 or TRBD2 (5 bases each). CDR3 length equals 13 residues. Germline V gene data show CDR1 as LNHNV and CDR2 as YYDKDF (reference sequence). Between the trimmed V and J ends, which lost 0 bases and 11 bases, there was a span of 13 bases. The CDR3 DNA follows: TGTGCCACCAGCAGAGAGTGGGGGAGAGAGCAGTACTTC. It specifies CATSREWGREQYF.

CDR3 region: CASSPAGDRTYNEQFF. The DNA of the CDR3 is TGCGCCAGCAGCCCAGCAGGGGACAGGACTTACAATGAGCAGTTCTTC. V and J are TRBV5-1 and TRBJ2-1, with TRBD1 matching 8 bases. V lost 4 bases, J lost 4 bases, and 10 bases stayed unmatched. The CDR3 spans 16 residues. CDR1 is SGHRS, CDR2 YFSETQ, per germline.